This T cell receptor beta chain was sequenced for a study of shared T cell receptors in the human thymus. Germline V CDR1 and CDR2: MNHNS, SASEGT. V was trimmed by 2 bases and J by 4 bases, leaving 18 bases between them. The CDR3 extends over 17 amino acids. This table comes from immunoSEQ multiplex PCR, and its TCRdb copy is limited to in-frame clones, with some not included. The sample has hundreds of thousands of clones, about 90% seen once; the top ten hold roughly 0.0086%. Separately, the same data were catalogued under a study of human thymus T cells.

The sequence was collected from a boy under two years old with a congenital heart defect. The specimen was thymocytes. V and J are TRBV6-1 and TRBJ2-1; a weak D match, TRBD1 (5 bases). CDR3 in amino acids: CASSEPRGAERYNEQFF. For the CDR3, the DNA is TGTGCCAGCAGTGAACCAAGGGGTGCGGAAAGGTACAATGAGCAGTTCTTC.